These 9 T cell receptor beta chains were sequenced from one sample in a study of blood T cell repertoires in COVID-19. Using immunoSEQ multiplex PCR, the repertoire was profiled, and TCRdb retains in-frame clones only, with some absent. Of 250,000 to 350,000 clones in the sample, 89% were seen once. The source material was peripheral blood. Every receptor here comes from a man aged 18-30 years who had recovered from COVID-19.

This clone is a singleton in its sample. The gene calls are TRBV20-1 and TRBJ2-1; 8 bases fit TRBD2. V dropped 3 bases and J dropped 1; count of bases not matched to a gene: 2. The germline V gene encodes CDR1 DFQATT and CDR2 SNEGSKA (reference sequence). The CDR3 loop spans 14 amino acids. For the CDR3, the DNA is TGCAGTGCTAGTGAGCGGGGGTCCTACAATGAGCAGTTCTTC. It specifies CSASERGSYNEQFF.

The chain couples TRBV9 to TRBJ2-7, with 9 bases matching TRBD1. V was pared by 0 bases and J by 4 bases, with 11 bases of the junction left unmatched. Looked up from germline, CDR1 is SGDLS and CDR2 is YYNGEE. The CDR3 spans 17 residues. The CDR3 region has the DNA TGTGCCAGCAGCGTAGATGGAACGGGGACAGGGAGATACGAGCAGTACTTC. Translating it yields CASSVDGTGTGRYEQYF.

The chain is built from TRBV5-4 and TRBJ1-2; D unresolved. The V end was cut by 0 bases, the J end by 7 bases, with 10 bases between. The CDR3 has 13 amino acids. The germline CDR1 and CDR2 sequences are SGHNT and YYREEE (reference sequence). The CDR3 nucleotides read TGTGCCAGCAGCTTGGGGGGAGGGTTTGGCTACACCTTC. This gives the protein CASSLGGGFGYTF. Based on the CDR3 plus reference TRBV5-4 and TRBJ1-2, the full variable domain is ETGVTQSPTHLIKTRGQQVTLRCSSQSGHNTVSWYQQALGQGPQFIFQYYREEENGRGNFPPRFSGLQFPNYSSELNVNALELDDSALYLCASSLGGGFGYTFGSGTRLTVV.

V gene TRBV7-9 combines with J gene TRBJ2-5, with 7 nucleotides matching TRBD1. With V trimmed by 5 bases and J by 5 bases, 8 bases remained unmatched. This CDR3 is 14 amino acids long. The V gene's germline CDR1 is SEHNR and CDR2 FQNEAQ (reference sequence). The CDR3 region is CASSPQGVGETQYF. CDR3 DNA: TGTGCCAGCAGCCCTCAGGGGGTAGGGGAGACCCAGTACTTC. Complete variable domain (other parts from reference TRBV7-9 and TRBJ2-5): DTGVSQNPRHKITKRGQNVTFRCDPISEHNRLYWYRQTLGQGPEFLTYFQNEAQLEKSRLLSDRFSAERPKGSFSTLEIQRTEQGDSAMYLCASSPQGVGETQYFGPGTRLLVL.

V is TRBV2 and J is TRBJ1-1; D gene ambiguous. The V and J ends lost 6 bases and 4 bases respectively, with 15 bases between them. The CDR3 length is 14 residues. CDR1 and CDR2 (germline): SNHLY, FYNNEI. The CDR3 spells CASRESSAVTEAFF. In DNA form, the CDR3 reads TGTGCCAGCAGAGAGTCGAGCGCCGTCACTGAAGCTTTCTTT.

The DNA of the CDR3 is TGCGCCAGCAGCTTGGAACAGGCGACAGATACGCAGTATTTT. Translated: CASSLEQATDTQYF. J is TRBJ2-3 and V is TRBV5-1; perhaps TRBD1 as D (5 bases). CDR1 is SGHRS, CDR2 YFSETQ, per germline. V lost 0 bases to trimming and J lost 3 bases, with 8 bases between them. The CDR3 contains 14 residues.

The chain has TRBV30 and TRBJ1-1, with a possible D match to TRBD1 (6 bases). The germline gives CDR1 GTSNPN, CDR2 SVGIG (reference sequence). Trimming shortened V by 0 bases and J by 1 base, and 21 bases separated the two germline ends. The CDR3 length is 18 residues. The CDR3 sequence is CAWSVEITIAGANTEAFF. The DNA of the CDR3 is TGTGCCTGGAGTGTTGAGATTACCATAGCAGGGGCGAACACTGAAGCTTTCTTT.

The chain uses TRBV14 and TRBJ2-7, with TRBD2 matching 7 bases. In germline, CDR1 is SGHDN, CDR2 FVKESK. This CDR3 is 13 amino acids long. Losses at the gene ends were 4 bases for V and 2 bases for J; bases not matched to a gene: 2. Here the CDR3 DNA reads TGTGCCAGCAGCCGGGCGGGGGCCTACGAGCAGTACTTC. As protein: CASSRAGAYEQYF.

J is TRBJ1-4 and V is TRBV6-5; tentative D call: TRBD1 (5 bases). CDR3 length equals 14 residues. V dropped 10 bases and J dropped 8 bases, with 20 bases sitting between them. Germline V gene sequence: CDR1 MNHEY, CDR2 SVGAGI. This CDR3 is CAIGSGTLREKLFF. The CDR3 coding sequence is TGTGCCATCGGCTCCGGGACTTTGCGGGAAAAACTGTTTTTT.